This T cell receptor (beta chain) was identified in a study of control samples from healthy donors and cancer patients. Clones were sequenced by immunoSEQ multiplex PCR, and TCRdb holds only the in-frame ones, with some missing. The sample lists 130,000 or so clones, less than 95% occurring once. The sample consisted of blood. This receptor was taken from a man in his late teens or twenties in good health.

CDR3 DNA sequence: TGTGCCAGCACCCTAGGAGGGACCGGGGCCAACGTCCTGACTTTC. Its protein product is CASTLGGTGANVLTF. The chain recombines TRBV6-5 with TRBJ2-6; the D gene is possibly TRBD2 (6 bases). Between the trimmed V and J ends, which lost 7 bases and 4 bases, there was a span of 14 bases. The germline CDR1 and CDR2 sequences are MNHEY and SVGAGI. The CDR3 runs to 15 residues.